The next 25 T cell receptor beta chains were all read from a single sample in a study of blood T cell repertoires in COVID-19. Using immunoSEQ multiplex PCR, the repertoire was profiled, and TCRdb retains in-frame clones only, with some absent. The sample carries about 270,000 clones, 85% recorded once. Sequences were obtained from peripheral blood. The receptors stem from a woman aged 50 to 65 with active or convalescent COVID-19.

This clone showed up just once. This chain joins TRBV6-5 and TRBJ2-4; TRBD1 matches 12 bases. The J segment lost 5 bases and the V segment lost 3 bases, leaving 5 bases of the junction unmatched. This CDR3 spans 16 amino acids. Per the germline V gene, CDR1 is MNHEY and CDR2 is SVGAGI. This chain's CDR3 is CASSYSRDRGQNIQYF. The CDR3 DNA reads TGTGCCAGCAGTTATAGCCGGGACAGGGGGCAAAACATTCAGTACTTC.

The V call is TRBV2, the J call TRBJ1-2; the D gene is possibly TRBD1 (6 bases). Trimming pared 3 bases from V and 7 bases from J, leaving 12 bases between. The length of the CDR3 is 13 residues. Germline V gene sequence: CDR1 SNHLY, CDR2 FYNNEI. As DNA, the CDR3 is TGTGCCAGCAGTGACGCAGGGGCTGGTGGCTACACCTTC. This encodes CASSDAGAGGYTF.

The V gene is TRBV19, the J gene TRBJ1-2, with TRBD1 as a possible D gene (5 bases). CDR1 and CDR2 from the germline V gene are LNHDA and SQIVND (reference sequence). V was clipped by 6 bases and J by 7 bases, with 21 bases between them. The CDR3 sequence is 15 residues long. The CDR3 reads CASRLVVGPAGGYTF. In nucleotides, the CDR3 is TGTGCCAGTAGGTTGGTCGTGGGGCCCGCCGGTGGCTACACCTTC.

The chain carries TRBV11-1 and TRBJ2-1, with unresolved D. CDR1 SGHAT and CDR2 FQDESV come from the germline V gene (reference sequence). The CDR3 is 15 amino acids. Trimming took off 5 bases at V and 4 bases at J, with 15 bases between the two ends. CDR3 coding DNA: TGTGCCAGCAGCCTCTGGAGTTACGCGTACAATGAGCAGTTCTTC. Amino acid sequence: CASSLWSYAYNEQFF.

V is TRBV12-3 or TRBV12-4 and J is TRBJ1-1, with D possibly TRBD1 on 6 matching bases. V lost 4 bases and J 6 bases, leaving 12 bases between the germline ends. This CDR3 is 13 amino acids long. CDR3 in amino acids: CASSSQGLAEAFF. DNA for the CDR3: TGTGCCAGCAGTTCGCAGGGGCTGGCTGAAGCTTTCTTT.

V gene TRBV5-4 combines with J gene TRBJ2-1; D is unresolved. This CDR3 contains 13 residues. The germline V gene encodes CDR1 SGHNT and CDR2 YYREEE (reference sequence). V lost 4 bases to trimming and J lost 6 bases, with 11 bases between them. DNA of the CDR3: TGTGCCAGCAGCCTACCGTCCATCAATGAGCAGTTCTTC. It is translated as CASSLPSINEQFF.

This clone was recorded only once. The chain recombines TRBV5-1 with TRBJ2-1; 8 bases fit TRBD2. Germline V lookup: CDR1 SGHRS, CDR2 YFSETQ. The CDR3 length is 16 residues. V was pared by 0 bases and J by 13 bases, with 15 bases of the junction left unmatched. CDR3: CASSLGASGPTGVQFF. DNA of the CDR3: TGCGCCAGCAGCTTGGGTGCTAGCGGGCCCACGGGGGTACAGTTCTTC.

V gene TRBV29-1 combines with J gene TRBJ1-2, with D tentatively TRBD1 (5 bases). The ends were cut back, 5 bases at V and 12 bases at J, with 19 bases in the middle. The CDR3 loop spans 12 amino acids. CDR1 and CDR2 from the germline V gene are SQVTM and ANQGSEA. CDR3 protein: CSVRGPAGVDTF. The CDR3, as DNA: TGCAGCGTTAGGGGACCCGCGGGGGTCGACACCTTC.

This chain joins TRBV5-1 and TRBJ1-2; 8 bases agree with TRBD1. The CDR3 extends over 13 amino acids. Germline values: CDR1 SGHRS, CDR2 YFSETQ. J gave up 5 bases and V 4 bases, and 4 bases lay outside the gene matches. The CDR3 DNA reads as TGCGCCAGCAGCCCTCGACAGGGGTATGGCTACACCTTC. It codes for CASSPRQGYGYTF. Combining the CDR3 with reference TRBV5-1 and TRBJ1-2 gives the whole variable domain KAGVTQTPRYLIKTRGQQVTLSCSPISGHRSVSWYQQTPGQGLQFLFEYFSETQRNKGNFPGRFSGRQFSNSRSEMNVSTLELGDSALYLCASSPRQGYGYTFGSGTRLTVV.

The V call is TRBV4-1, the J call TRBJ2-2, with D perhaps TRBD1 (5 bases). V lost 2 bases and J 6 bases, leaving 13 bases between the germline ends. CDR1 MGHRA and CDR2 YSYEKL come from the germline V gene. The CDR3 spans 15 residues. CDR3 sequence reads: CASSQIPQGSGELFF. In DNA form, the CDR3 reads TGCGCCAGCAGCCAAATTCCCCAGGGATCCGGGGAGCTGTTTTTT.

V and J are TRBV7-8 and TRBJ2-7; 7 bases match TRBD1. CDR1 and CDR2 (germline): SGHVS, FQNEAQ. This CDR3 is 15 amino acids long. J gave up 0 bases and V 5 bases, and 7 bases lay outside the gene matches. The DNA of the CDR3 is TGTGCCAGCAGCACTTCGGGACAGATCTCCTACGAGCAGTACTTC. Translating gives CASSTSGQISYEQYF.

This clone was picked up one time. Other DNA sequences in this sample translate to the same CDR3. V is TRBV7-2 and J is TRBJ2-5; 7 bases map to TRBD2. V shed 1 base and J 3 bases; nucleotides not matched to a gene: 2. Germline V gives CDR1 SGHTA, CDR2 FQGNSA. CDR3 size: 14 residues. CDR3 amino acids: CASSLGLAEETQYF. For the CDR3, the DNA is TGTGCCAGCAGCTTAGGGCTAGCGGAAGAGACCCAGTACTTC.

The chain is built from TRBV12-3 or TRBV12-4 and TRBJ2-1; possible D gene TRBD2, 6 bases. The germline V and J ends were trimmed by 11 bases and 6 bases, with 17 bases remaining between them. The CDR3 has 13 amino acids. The CDR3 bases are TGTGCCTCAGCAGGACCGGGACTCAATGAGCAGTTCTTC. Protein sequence: CASAGPGLNEQFF.

V is TRBV9 and J is TRBJ1-1, with D unresolved. V lost 0 bases to trimming and J lost 1 base, with 10 bases between them. The CDR3 spans 15 residues. Germline-derived CDR1 and CDR2 are SGDLS and YYNGEE. CDR3 sequence reads: CASSVVPGWNTEAFF. The CDR3 DNA reads as TGTGCCAGCAGCGTAGTACCGGGGTGGAACACTGAAGCTTTCTTT.

This clone appeared a single time. The chain links TRBV6-5 to TRBJ1-4; possibly TRBD1 for D (5 bases). Trimming removed 2 bases at V and 2 bases at J, with 9 bases between. This CDR3 region has 15 residues. Germline V gene data show CDR1 as MNHEY and CDR2 as SVGAGI. The CDR3 region has the DNA TGTGCCAGCAGTTACGCCGGACACACTAATGAAAAACTGTTTTTT. Amino acid sequence: CASSYAGHTNEKLFF.

The V call is TRBV7-8, the J call TRBJ2-5, with TRBD1 matching over 9 bases. V dropped 5 bases and J dropped 4; count of bases not matched to a gene: 8. Germline V gene data show CDR1 as SGHVS and CDR2 as FQNEAQ. This CDR3 has 15 amino acids. CDR3 sequence (DNA): TGTGCCAGCAGCCTTGTGACAGGGGGGGTAGAGACCCAGTACTTC. Translating gives CASSLVTGGVETQYF.

The chain has TRBV15 and TRBJ2-3; D is perhaps TRBD1 (5 bases). Germline assignment: CDR1 LNHNV and CDR2 YYDKDF (reference sequence). Trimming took off 1 base at V and 5 bases at J, with 13 bases between the two ends. CDR3 length equals 15 residues. Here the CDR3 reads CATSRGAGSRDTQYF. CDR3 DNA: TGTGCCACCAGCAGAGGAGCAGGGTCAAGAGATACGCAGTATTTT. Full variable domain (rest looked up from reference TRBV15 and TRBJ2-3): DAMVIQNPRYQVTQFGKPVTLSCSQTLNHNVMYWYQQKSSQAPKLLFHYYDKDFNNEADTPDNFQSRRPNTSFCFLDIRSPGLGDTAMYLCATSRGAGSRDTQYFGPGTRLTVL.

The chain employs TRBV19 and TRBJ2-1; D is possibly TRBD1 (7 bases). Per germline, CDR1 LNHDA and CDR2 SQIVND (reference sequence). The V end was cut by 8 bases, the J end by 7 bases, with 27 bases between. There are 17 residues in the CDR3. CDR3 sequence: CASGDADWDSRGNEQFF. The CDR3 DNA reads TGTGCCAGTGGAGACGCGGATTGGGACAGCCGGGGGAATGAGCAGTTCTTC.

As to this clone: The same CDR3 arises from other DNA sequences in this sample as well. This sequence joins TRBV5-1 and TRBJ1-2; the D is unclear. Germline V CDR1 and CDR2: SGHRS, YFSETQ. The CDR3 runs to 13 residues. V was trimmed by 0 bases and J by 2 bases, leaving 5 bases between them. CDR3 DNA: TGCGCCAGCAGCTTGGACAGCAACTATGGCTACACCTTC. Translation: CASSLDSNYGYTF. The full variable domain, completed using reference TRBV5-1 and TRBJ1-2, is KAGVTQTPRYLIKTRGQQVTLSCSPISGHRSVSWYQQTPGQGLQFLFEYFSETQRNKGNFPGRFSGRQFSNSRSEMNVSTLELGDSALYLCASSLDSNYGYTFGSGTRLTVV.

This sequence joins TRBV27 and TRBJ1-1; TRBD1 agrees at 8 bases. This CDR3 region has 14 residues. Trimming at V came to 5 bases and at J to 0 bases, leaving 2 bases not matched to a gene. Germline CDR1 is MNHEY and CDR2 is SMNVEV (reference sequence). CDR3 residues: CASSTTGVNTEAFF. The CDR3 DNA reads as TGTGCCAGCAGTACGACAGGGGTGAACACTGAAGCTTTCTTT.

The chain is built from TRBV21-1 and TRBJ1-5; the table's D call, TRBD1, was not checked against the DNA. TRBV21-1 is a pseudogene. The CDR3 length is 18 residues. The CDR3 is CASSINTQQGLCNQPQHF. DNA of the CDR3: TGTGCCAGCAGCATCAACACGCAACAGGGTCTGTGCAATCAGCCCCAGCATTTT.

This chain joins TRBV14 and TRBJ2-1; 7 nucleotides align to TRBD2. Germline V gene data show CDR1 as SGHDN and CDR2 as FVKESK. This CDR3 has 18 amino acids. V lost 3 bases to trimming and J lost 6 bases; unmatched junction nucleotides: 17. The DNA of the CDR3 is TGTGCCAGCAGCCAGGGGGGTCCTACAGCGGGATCGACCAATGAGCAGTTCTTC. This codes for CASSQGGPTAGSTNEQFF.

V and J are TRBV5-1 and TRBJ2-1; TRBD2 matches at 12 bases. CDR1 and CDR2 (germline): SGHRS, YFSETQ. V lost 4 bases, J lost 7 bases, and 3 bases stayed unmatched. The CDR3 extends over 14 amino acids. CDR3 DNA: TGCGCCAGCAGCCCAGGACTAGCGGGAAATGAGCAGTTCTTC. Translating gives CASSPGLAGNEQFF.

V and J are TRBV28 and TRBJ1-5; 7 bases align to TRBD1. Unmatched junction bases numbered 8, after V lost 6 bases and J lost 0 bases. The CDR3 consists of 16 residues. From germline, CDR1 is MDHEN and CDR2 SYDVKM. CDR3 loop: CASRNNRGLSNQPQHF. CDR3 DNA: TGTGCCAGCAGAAATAACAGGGGTCTTAGCAATCAGCCCCAGCATTTT.

The CDR3 sequence: CASRYTAPLGYEQYF. The CDR3 DNA reads as TGTGCCAGCAGGTATACAGCCCCGCTGGGCTACGAGCAGTACTTC. The chain uses TRBV28 and TRBJ2-7; D gene uncertain. CDR1 and CDR2 (germline): MDHEN, SYDVKM. There are 15 residues in the CDR3. Trimming left V 6 bases short and J 3 bases short, with 18 bases between. The entire variable domain, with the rest obtained from reference TRBV28 and TRBJ2-7, is as follows: DVKVTQSSRYLVKRTGEKVFLECVQDMDHENMFWYRQDPGLGLRLIYFSYDVKMKEKGDIPEGYSVSREKKERFSLILESASTNQTSMYLCASRYTAPLGYEQYFGPGTRLTVT.